The 15 T cell receptor beta chains below all came from one sample that was sequenced in a study of blood T cell repertoires in COVID-19. Sequenced by immunoSEQ multiplex PCR; TCRdb stores in-frame clones only, minus some. The sample yields about 180,000 clones, about 85% seen once. The sequencing input was peripheral blood. Receptor source: a person aged 65-85 years with COVID-19, enrolled during active disease.

The rearrangement links TRBV2 to TRBJ1-2; no clear D. The germline V gene has CDR1 SNHLY and CDR2 FYNNEI. The CDR3 extends over 17 amino acids. Trimming took 1 base from V and 8 from J, leaving 23 bases between them. Written as DNA, the CDR3 is TGTGCCAGCAGTGAAGGAACCTCCAACGCCGGTTCGGAGGGCTACACCTTC. Translation: CASSEGTSNAGSEGYTF.

This chain joins TRBV4-1 and TRBJ2-3; 11 bases are shared with TRBD2. The ends lost 0 bases at V and 6 bases at J; junction bases unmatched: 5. This CDR3 is 16 amino acids long. The germline gives CDR1 MGHRA, CDR2 YSYEKL. CDR3: CASSQDSASGGDTQYF. The CDR3 nucleotides are TGCGCCAGCAGCCAAGATTCGGCTAGCGGGGGGGATACGCAGTATTTT.

V is TRBV5-1 and J is TRBJ1-4, with 8 bases identical to TRBD1. This CDR3 is built from 15 residues. Unmatched junction bases numbered 5, after V lost 4 bases and J lost 3 bases. Germline assignment: CDR1 SGHRS and CDR2 YFSETQ. The CDR3 region has the DNA TGCGCCAGCAGCAGGGACAGGACGGCTAATGAAAAACTGTTTTTT. Translating it yields CASSRDRTANEKLFF.

The chain joins TRBV9 to TRBJ1-1; a possible D gene is TRBD1 (6 bases). CDR1 is SGDLS, CDR2 YYNGEE, per germline. This CDR3 contains 15 residues. Between the trimmed V and J ends, which lost 0 bases and 3 bases, there was a span of 12 bases. CDR3 residues: CASSVAGRGDTEAFF. In DNA form, the CDR3 reads TGTGCCAGCAGCGTAGCTGGCAGGGGAGACACTGAAGCTTTCTTT.

The chain employs TRBV7-8 and TRBJ2-1; D remains unclear. Germline V gives CDR1 SGHVS, CDR2 FQNEAQ. Trimming took off 2 bases at V and 5 bases at J, with 19 bases between the two ends. The CDR3 covers 17 residues. The DNA of the CDR3 is TGTGCCAGCAGCTTAATAGGATCGATGCTAGTCAACAATGAGCAGTTCTTC. Its translation is CASSLIGSMLVNNEQFF.

The chain recombines TRBV29-1 with TRBJ2-1, with 12 nucleotides matching TRBD2. Germline V CDR1 and CDR2: SQVTM, ANQGSEA. The CDR3 consists of 13 residues. V shed 3 bases and J 8 bases; nucleotides not matched to a gene: 2. The CDR3 region is CSVDRLAGDEQFF. CDR3 DNA: TGCAGCGTTGACAGACTAGCGGGGGATGAGCAGTTCTTC.

The V gene is TRBV7-2, the J gene TRBJ1-3; D perhaps matches TRBD1 (6 bases). Germline V gene sequence: CDR1 SGHTA, CDR2 FQGNSA. V dropped 1 base and J dropped 0 bases, with 13 bases sitting between them. The CDR3 spans 17 residues. As DNA, the CDR3 is TGTGCCAGCAGCTTAGTCCCTCGGACAGCCTCTGGAAACACCATATATTTT. Translated, it gives CASSLVPRTASGNTIYF.

This sequence joins TRBV19 and TRBJ2-1; the D is unclear. The CDR3 has 15 residues. Germline V gene sequence: CDR1 LNHDA, CDR2 SQIVND (reference sequence). The V gene lost 3 bases and the J gene lost 9 bases, with 18 bases spanning the gap. CDR3 protein: CASSMLAAAVGEQFF. CDR3 coding DNA: TGTGCCAGTAGTATGCTGGCGGCGGCCGTAGGTGAGCAGTTCTTC.

The CDR3 loop is CASGGEGDTGELFF. The CDR3 coding sequence is TGTGCCAGCGGCGGGGAGGGGGACACCGGGGAGCTGTTTTTT. V usage is TRBV28 and J usage is TRBJ2-2; D may be TRBD2 (7 bases). The CDR3 contains 14 residues. V was pared by 8 bases and J by 3 bases, with 13 bases between. CDR1 is MDHEN, CDR2 SYDVKM, per germline.

The CDR3 protein is CASSFGQFRTAQETQYF. The CDR3, as DNA: TGTGCCAGCAGCTTTGGCCAGTTTAGGACAGCCCAAGAGACCCAGTACTTC. The J gene is TRBJ2-5, the V gene TRBV7-2; possibly TRBD1 for D (6 bases). The CDR3 loop spans 17 amino acids. Trimming took 3 bases from V and 1 from J, leaving 18 bases between them. Germline V gene sequence: CDR1 SGHTA, CDR2 FQGNSA.

The V call is TRBV30, the J call TRBJ2-5; 10 bases agree with TRBD2. The CDR3 runs 17 residues. V dropped 1 base and J dropped 4; count of bases not matched to a gene: 12. Germline CDR1 GTSNPN, CDR2 SVGIG (reference sequence). CDR3 amino acids: CAWSAGPAGGPGETQYF. DNA of the CDR3: TGTGCCTGGAGTGCGGGTCCAGCGGGAGGGCCCGGAGAGACCCAGTACTTC.

V gene TRBV7-6 combines with J gene TRBJ2-5; 8 nucleotides align to TRBD2. Germline loops: CDR1 SGHVS, CDR2 FNYEAQ. V gave up 5 bases and J gave up 0 bases; unmatched junction bases: 5. This CDR3 has 15 residues. The CDR3 protein is CASSPGLADQETQYF. In DNA form, the CDR3 reads TGTGCCAGCAGCCCAGGACTAGCAGACCAAGAGACCCAGTACTTC.

This clone was recorded once. This chain uses TRBV28 with TRBJ2-7, with a possible D match to TRBD1 (6 bases). The CDR3 extends over 14 amino acids. The V end lost 8 bases, the J end lost 1 base, and 15 bases lay between the germline ends. The germline CDR1 and CDR2 sequences are MDHEN and SYDVKM. DNA for the CDR3: TGTGCCAGCCATCGGGCAGGGGTTTCCTACGAGCAGTACTTC. This sequence encodes CASHRAGVSYEQYF.

Comments on this clone: Sequence at one end of the junction differs from germline and may be a read error. The rearrangement links TRBV4-1 to TRBJ2-1; 8 positions agree with TRBD2. Per germline, CDR1 MGHRA and CDR2 YSYEKL. This CDR3 region has 17 residues. CDR3 coding DNA: TGCGCCAGCAGCGAAGAAGAACTAGCGGATAACTACAATGAGCAGTTCTTC. As protein: CASSEEELADNYNEQFF.

The rearrangement uses TRBV2 and TRBJ2-2; D gene unclear. The CDR3 consists of 14 residues. The V and J ends lost 5 bases and 6 bases respectively, with 13 bases between them. CDR1 and CDR2 from the germline V gene are SNHLY and FYNNEI. CDR3 coding DNA: TGTGCCAGCAGTATAACTGACTTGCCCGGGGAGCTGTTTTTT. Its protein is CASSITDLPGELFF.